A single sample gave rise to the 26 T cell receptor beta chains below, sequenced in a study of Ad26.COV2.S vaccination and SARS-CoV-2 variants. Measured with immunoSEQ multiplex PCR; TCRdb has only the in-frame clones, and not every one. The sample includes about 480,000 clones, 87% of them seen just once. Described treatment: around 19 received Ad26.COV2.S at low or high dose, single or two shots; about 5 received placebo; per-sample allocation not given. At day 63 after the first vaccine or placebo injection, samples were drawn. The sequencing used peripheral blood, collected in a trial of Ad26.COV2.S vaccine versus placebo. The source of these receptors is a person between 18 and 60 years old who received the Ad26.COV2.S COVID-19 vaccine or a placebo.

The chain links TRBV7-8 to TRBJ1-1; TRBD1 aligns across 7 bases. The CDR3 contains 14 residues. Germline CDR1 SGHVS, CDR2 FQNEAQ. The V gene end was trimmed by 4 bases and the J gene end by 7 bases; junction bases not matched to a gene: 9. The CDR3 is CASSWVRTGNEAFF. CDR3 nucleotides: TGTGCCAGCAGCTGGGTTAGGACAGGTAATGAAGCTTTCTTT.

The chain has TRBV28 and TRBJ2-7, with D possibly being TRBD1 (5 bases). V was trimmed by 5 bases and J by 2 bases, leaving 10 bases between them. Germline CDR1 reads MDHEN; CDR2 reads SYDVKM. CDR3 size: 13 residues. In DNA, the CDR3 is TGTGCCAGCAGTCAGGGTAGTCCCTACGAGCAGTACTTC. Translated: CASSQGSPYEQYF.

This clone is a singleton in its sample. The V gene is TRBV6-5, the J gene TRBJ1-5, with TRBD1 identical over 8 bases. V lost 5 bases and J lost 6; bases outside the gene matches: 6. The CDR3 spans 14 residues. Germline lookup yields CDR1 MNHEY and CDR2 SVGAGI. DNA of the CDR3: TGTGCCAGCAGTCCCAGGGGGCAAGGTCAGCCCCAGCATTTT. As protein: CASSPRGQGQPQHF.

The chain uses TRBV3-1 (or the pseudogene TRBV3-2) and TRBJ2-7; D may be TRBD2 (5 bases). V lost 1 base and J lost 3, with 7 bases in between. In germline, CDR1 is LGHDT, CDR2 YNNKEL (reference sequence). The CDR3 runs to 13 residues. CDR3 loop: CASSQVGGYEQYF. The CDR3 region has the DNA TGTGCCAGCAGCCAAGTAGGAGGCTACGAGCAGTACTTC.

In the case of this clone: Sequence at one end of the junction differs from germline and may be a read error. The chain has TRBV5-6 and TRBJ2-1; TRBD1 might be the D (5 bases). The CDR3 contains 12 residues. Germline V gives CDR1 SGHDT, CDR2 YYEEEE. The CDR3 spells CASSLIGAPYVF. CDR3 DNA sequence: TGTGCCAGCAGCTTGATTGGGGCCCCCTACGTCTTC.

The table lists this clone with a count of one. The chain joins TRBV30 to TRBJ2-7; D gene uncertain. The CDR3 loop spans 13 amino acids. Trimming cost V 3 bases and J 9 bases, with 18 bases left between them. CDR1 and CDR2 (germline): GTSNPN, SVGIG (reference sequence). CDR3 sequence: CAWSQALMEVQYF. The CDR3 DNA follows: TGTGCCTGGAGCCAAGCCCTCATGGAAGTGCAGTACTTC.

This chain joins TRBV2 and TRBJ1-4; D perhaps matches TRBD1 (6 bases). Germline lookup yields CDR1 SNHLY and CDR2 FYNNEI. V was clipped by 5 bases and J by 12 bases, with 16 bases between them. The CDR3 extends over 13 amino acids. The CDR3 DNA reads as TGTGCCAGCAGTACAAACAGGGACGGGCAACTGTTTTTT. Translation: CASSTNRDGQLFF.

The chain carries TRBV4-3 and TRBJ1-3; D gene uncertain. CDR1 is LGHNA and CDR2 is YSLEER in the germline V gene. CDR3 length: 17 amino acids. Trimming left V 0 bases short and J 0 bases short, with 12 bases between. The CDR3 sequence: CASSQDFDRLSGNTIYF. The DNA for the CDR3 is TGCGCCAGCAGCCAAGATTTTGACCGACTCTCTGGAAACACCATATATTTT.

This chain connects TRBV11-3 to TRBJ2-7, with TRBD1 identical over 10 bases. The CDR3 is made up of 16 amino acids. Germline lookup yields CDR1 SGHNT and CDR2 YENEEA. V lost 1 base and J lost 5; bases outside the gene matches: 8. The CDR3 DNA reads as TGTGCCAGCAGCTTAGGCGGGACAGGGGTCCCCCACGAGCAGTACTTC. Its protein is CASSLGGTGVPHEQYF.

This clone was detected only a few times. V gene TRBV3-1 (or the pseudogene TRBV3-2) combines with J gene TRBJ1-1, with TRBD1 identical over 7 bases. The CDR3 spans 13 residues. Germline loops: CDR1 LGHDT, CDR2 YNNKEL (reference sequence). V lost 4 bases to trimming and J lost 5 bases; unmatched junction nucleotides: 4. In DNA form, the CDR3 reads TGTGCCAGCAGCCGAGAACAGGGGACTGAAGCTTTCTTT. Protein: CASSREQGTEAFF.

The chain has TRBV19 and TRBJ2-2; perhaps TRBD2 as D (5 bases). Trimming left V 7 bases short and J 1 base short, with 19 bases between. This CDR3 contains 17 residues. In germline, CDR1 is LNHDA, CDR2 SQIVND (reference sequence). The CDR3 coding sequence is TGTGCCAGTATGGGTTTGAGGGAAAGCAAGAACACCGGGGAGCTGTTTTTT. This encodes CASMGLRESKNTGELFF.

This clone was picked up one time. This chain connects TRBV28 to TRBJ1-1, with D perhaps TRBD1 (6 bases). Germline CDR1 is MDHEN and CDR2 is SYDVKM. Trimming removed 4 bases from V and 2 bases from J, with 14 bases in between. This CDR3 comprises 15 residues. This CDR3 reads CASSSVRGRNTEAFF. As DNA, the CDR3 is TGTGCCAGCAGTTCAGTCAGGGGTCGAAACACTGAAGCTTTCTTT.

The chain has TRBV10-3 and TRBJ1-1; 7 positions agree with TRBD1. The CDR3 loop spans 14 amino acids. V was pared by 6 bases and J by 2 bases, with 6 bases of the junction left unmatched. Looked up from germline, CDR1 is ENHRY and CDR2 is SYGVKD. The CDR3 DNA reads TGTGCCATCAGACCGGGGACAGATAACACTGAAGCTTTCTTT. As protein: CAIRPGTDNTEAFF.

V usage is TRBV7-9 and J usage is TRBJ2-7, with TRBD2 as a possible D gene (6 bases). This CDR3 region has 19 residues. With 4 bases removed from V and 2 bases from J, the gap between germline ends came to 27 bases. Looked up from germline, CDR1 is SEHNR and CDR2 is FQNEAQ (reference sequence). The CDR3 bases are TGTGCCAGCAGCTCTAATAAAGGAAGGGGTAGCGGCAATGCCTACGAGCAGTACTTC. Residues: CASSSNKGRGSGNAYEQYF.

The V gene is TRBV27, the J gene TRBJ2-3; no reliable D call. V lost 8 bases to trimming and J lost 2 bases, with 14 bases between them. The CDR3 extends over 14 amino acids. The V gene's germline CDR1 is MNHEY and CDR2 SMNVEV (reference sequence). The CDR3 region has the DNA TGTGCCAGCGGTAAGTGGGCGTCCACAGATACGCAGTATTTT. Protein: CASGKWASTDTQYF.

The gene calls are TRBV7-7 and TRBJ1-4; TRBD1 agrees at 10 bases. Germline assignment: CDR1 SSHAT and CDR2 FNYEAQ (reference sequence). The CDR3 is made up of 14 amino acids. DNA of the CDR3: TGTGCTAGTGGACAGGGGGGAACTAATGAAAAACTGTTTTTT. It is translated as CASGQGGTNEKLFF.

The chain couples TRBV12-2 to TRBJ1-1. TRBV12-2 is designated a pseudogene. This CDR3 spans 15 amino acids. The CDR3 DNA reads as TGTGCAAGTCGCACCCTCCGGGAGGGGAACACTGAAGCTTTCTTT. It yields the protein CASRTLREGNTEAFF.

A word on this clone: A read error may account for a junction end that differs from germline. This chain connects TRBV29-1 to TRBJ2-3, with TRBD1 identical over 7 bases. This CDR3 has 12 residues. Germline V gene data show CDR1 as SQVTM and CDR2 as ANQGSEA. This CDR3 reads CSALLGTATQYF. Written as DNA, the CDR3 is TGCAGCGCCCTATTAGGGACAGCTACGCAGTATTTT.

The chain employs TRBV24-1 and TRBJ2-1; tentative D call: TRBD2 (6 bases). Trimming took off 4 bases at V and 0 bases at J, with 12 bases between the two ends. In germline, CDR1 is KGHDR, CDR2 SFDVKD. The CDR3 sequence is 16 residues long. Here the CDR3 DNA reads TGTGCCACCAGTGAGCGGGGCCGGAGCTCCTACAATGAGCAGTTCTTC. Translated, it gives CATSERGRSSYNEQFF.

The V gene is TRBV9, the J gene TRBJ2-7; possible D gene TRBD2, 6 bases. Germline V gives CDR1 SGDLS, CDR2 YYNGEE. Deletions cut 4 bases from V and 2 bases from J, with 22 bases between. The CDR3 length is 17 residues. CDR3 in amino acids: CASSKDPIGTRTYEQYF. CDR3 DNA sequence: TGTGCCAGCAGCAAAGACCCCATCGGGACTCGGACCTACGAGCAGTACTTC.

V usage is TRBV4-2 and J usage is TRBJ2-3; 7 nucleotides line up with TRBD2. Germline CDR1 LGHNA, CDR2 YNFKEQ. The junction had 9 bases not matched to a gene; V was cut back by 1 base and J by 2 bases. This CDR3 is built from 17 residues. The CDR3 sequence is CASSQGSTGGNTDTQYF. The DNA for the CDR3 is TGTGCCAGCAGCCAAGGGTCAACGGGAGGTAACACAGATACGCAGTATTTT.

DNA for the CDR3: TGTGCCAGCAGTTTAGACTATACTGTGACCGGGGAGCTGTTTTTT. Its translation is CASSLDYTVTGELFF. The J gene is TRBJ2-2, the V gene TRBV27; a weak D match, TRBD2 (5 bases). Per germline, CDR1 MNHEY and CDR2 SMNVEV (reference sequence). V was cut by 2 bases and J by 5 bases, with 12 bases left in between. This CDR3 has 15 amino acids.

This chain uses TRBV5-6 with TRBJ2-7; perhaps D is TRBD1 or TRBD2 (6 bases each). Germline loops: CDR1 SGHDT, CDR2 YYEEEE. V lost 6 bases to trimming and J lost 3 bases, with 19 bases between them. There are 15 residues in the CDR3. The CDR3 nucleotides read TGTGCCAGCACTCCCAAGAGCGGAGGGGGCTACGAGCAGTACTTC. This gives the protein CASTPKSGGGYEQYF. Full variable domain (rest looked up from reference TRBV5-6 and TRBJ2-7): DAGVTQSPTHLIKTRGQQVTLRCSPKSGHDTVSWYQQALGQGPQFIFQYYEEEERQRGNFPDRFSGHQFPNYSSELNVNALLLGDSALYLCASTPKSGGGYEQYFGPGTRLTVT.

This chain uses TRBV2 with TRBJ2-2, with 8 bases lining up with TRBD2. This CDR3 spans 16 amino acids. The V and J ends lost 7 bases and 6 bases, in that order; junction bases with no gene match: 13. Germline V CDR1 and CDR2: SNHLY, FYNNEI. This CDR3 is CASMGSFAGGAGELFF. Written as DNA, the CDR3 is TGTGCCAGCATGGGTTCTTTTGCGGGAGGAGCCGGGGAGCTGTTTTTT.

J is TRBJ2-1 and V is TRBV18, with unresolved D. Germline-derived CDR1 and CDR2 are KGHSH and LQKENI. The CDR3 has 14 residues. V shed 2 bases and J shed 5 bases, with 10 bases lying between them. The CDR3 loop is CASSPMRRDNEQFF. The CDR3 nucleotides read TGTGCCAGCTCACCAATGCGTCGGGACAATGAGCAGTTCTTC.

In its sample, this clone was seen once. The rearrangement uses TRBV30 and TRBJ2-7; the D gene could be TRBD1 or TRBD2 (7 bases each). Between the trimmed V and J ends, which lost 0 bases and 2 bases, there was a span of 14 bases. The CDR3 loop spans 15 amino acids. Germline lookup yields CDR1 GTSNPN and CDR2 SVGIG (reference sequence). For the CDR3, the DNA is TGTGCCTGGAGTGTCGGGAGGACAGGCACCTACGAGCAGTACTTC. Translating it yields CAWSVGRTGTYEQYF.